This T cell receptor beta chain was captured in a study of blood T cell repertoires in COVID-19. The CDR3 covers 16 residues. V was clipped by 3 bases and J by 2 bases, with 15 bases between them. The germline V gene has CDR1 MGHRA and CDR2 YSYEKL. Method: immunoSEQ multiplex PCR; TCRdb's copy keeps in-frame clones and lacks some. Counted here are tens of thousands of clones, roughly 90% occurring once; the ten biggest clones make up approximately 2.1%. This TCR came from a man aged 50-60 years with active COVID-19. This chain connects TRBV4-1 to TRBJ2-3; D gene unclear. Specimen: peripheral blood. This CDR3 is CASSHPGPKPTDTQYF. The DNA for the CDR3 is TGCGCCAGCAGCCATCCTGGGCCTAAACCCACAGATACGCAGTATTTT.